The clone carrying this T cell receptor beta chain was seen once. V dropped 6 bases and J dropped 4 bases, with 10 bases sitting between them. The CDR3 runs to 13 residues. CDR1 is LNHDA and CDR2 is SQIVND in the germline V gene (reference sequence). The data were taken from a study of cytomegalovirus exposure and HLA in healthy donors. It was with 60 Vbeta and 13 Jbeta primers that the PCR ran. Profiled with immunoSEQ multiplex PCR; TCRdb holds only in-frame clones, not every one. The table includes more than 95,000 clones, roughly 74% detected once. This receptor was obtained from a middle-aged man in good health and CMV-seronegative. Material for sequencing was PBMCs. V is TRBV19 and J is TRBJ1-5, with D tentatively TRBD1 (5 bases). The CDR3 coding sequence is TGTGCCAGTAGCCTGACAGTTAATCAGCCCCAGCATTTT. Residues: CASSLTVNQPQHF.